Shown below are 2 T cell receptor beta chains from a single sample sequenced in a study of shared clonotypes between healthy human individuals. The method was immunoSEQ multiplex PCR; TCRdb's version includes in-frame clones alone and lacks a portion of them. This sample yields approximately 1.4 million clones, of which around 98% are seen a single time; approximately 0.45% belongs to the top ten. The sample consisted of naive CD4+ T cells sorted from blood. Subset meaning: CD45RA+ positively selected. The receptors were sampled from a man aged 25-45 years in good health.

The V and J genes are TRBV10-3 and TRBJ2-1; 11 positions match TRBD2. Germline CDR1 and CDR2: ENHRY and SYGVKD. The CDR3 length is 15 residues. V lost 6 bases to trimming and J lost 3 bases; unmatched junction nucleotides: 4. The CDR3 spells CAISPGLAVYNEQFF. As DNA, the CDR3 is TGTGCCATCAGCCCGGGACTAGCGGTCTACAATGAGCAGTTCTTC.

V is TRBV5-6 and J is TRBJ1-2; TRBD1 agrees at 9 bases. The germline V gene encodes CDR1 SGHDT and CDR2 YYEEEE. With V trimmed by 0 bases and J by 8 bases, 11 bases remained unmatched. The CDR3 is made up of 16 amino acids. CDR3 residues: CASSLVPGQGIGGYTF. The CDR3 DNA reads TGTGCCAGCAGCTTGGTTCCGGGACAGGGCATTGGGGGCTACACCTTC.